The clone carrying this T cell receptor beta chain turned up a few times. Its target is not known. The sample comes from a study of T-cell memory formation after mild COVID-19. TCRdb re-called the 5' RACE reads through MiXCR, storing one row per CDR3 protein. The sample shows over 300,000 distinct CDR3 sequences, less than 25% of them seen only once. Findings of the study overall: The appearance of some responding clones in pre-infection memory suggested that cross-reactive memory joined.

The CDR3 extends over 17 amino acids. With 0 bases clipped from V and 3 bases from J, the junction kept 6 bases outside the gene matches. Per germline, CDR1 SGHRS and CDR2 YFSETQ. This clonotype was obtained from a man aged 18 to 29 who had mild COVID-19 (a few samples of this study predate the infection). Cell type and time point are not known. Sequencing was done on a sample of PBMCs or a T cell subset sorted from them (not recorded which). The rearrangement links TRBV5-1 to TRBJ2-5; TRBD2 agrees at 12 bases. Here the CDR3 DNA reads TGCGCCAGCAGCTTGGACGTCCGGACTAGCGGGGAAGAGACCCAGTACTTC. This codes for CASSLDVRTSGEETQYF.